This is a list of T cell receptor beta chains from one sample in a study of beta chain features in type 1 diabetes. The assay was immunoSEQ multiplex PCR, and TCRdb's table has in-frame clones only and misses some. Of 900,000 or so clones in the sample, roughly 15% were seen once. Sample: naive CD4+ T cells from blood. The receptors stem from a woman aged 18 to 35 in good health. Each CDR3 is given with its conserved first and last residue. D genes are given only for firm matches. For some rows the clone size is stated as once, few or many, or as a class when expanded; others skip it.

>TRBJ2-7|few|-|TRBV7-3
CASSLRPRVASYEQYF
TGTGCCAGCAGCTTACGACCCAGGGTAGCCTCCTACGAGCAGTACTTC
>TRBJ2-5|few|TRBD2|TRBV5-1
CASTPAGGPGETQYF
TGCGCCAGCACCCCGGCGGGAGGGCCGGGTGAGACCCAGTACTTC
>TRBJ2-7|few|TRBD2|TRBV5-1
CASKREFGGEQYF
TGCGCCAGCAAGCGGGAGTTCGGGGGCGAGCAGTACTTC
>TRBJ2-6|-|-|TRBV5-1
CASSLGMDTSGANVLTF
TGCGCCAGCAGCTTGGGGATGGACACCTCTGGGGCCAACGTCCTGACTTTC
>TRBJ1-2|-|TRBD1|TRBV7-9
CASSLNSDRGYGYTF
TGTGCCAGCAGCTTAAATTCGGACAGGGGCTATGGCTACACCTTC
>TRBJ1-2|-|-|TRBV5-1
CASSFQSNYGYTF
TGCGCCAGCAGCTTTCAGAGTAACTATGGCTACACCTTC
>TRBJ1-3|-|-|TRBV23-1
CASSYRVTSGNTIYF
TGCGCCAGCAGTTACAGGGTAACCTCTGGAAACACCATATATTTT
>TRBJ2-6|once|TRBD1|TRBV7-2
CASRTDRARISGANVLTF
TGTGCCAGCAGGACGGACAGGGCAAGAATTTCTGGGGCCAACGTCCTGACTTTC
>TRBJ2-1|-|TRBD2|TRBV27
CASSPSGSVYNEQFF
TGTGCCAGCAGCCCTAGCGGGAGTGTTTACAATGAGCAGTTCTTC
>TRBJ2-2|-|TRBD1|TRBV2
CASSARGTGPWGGELFF
TGTGCCAGCAGTGCTCGGGGGACAGGGCCTTGGGGCGGGGAGCTGTTTTTT
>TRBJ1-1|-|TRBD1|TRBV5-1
CASSWGTGSPNMNTEAFF
TGCGCCAGCAGCTGGGGGACAGGGTCACCTAACATGAACACTGAAGCTTTCTTT
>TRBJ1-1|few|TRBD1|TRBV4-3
CASSQGDWTGDAECTEAFF
TGCGCCAGCAGCCAAGGGGACTGGACAGGGGATGCGGAGTGCACTGAAGCTTTCTTT
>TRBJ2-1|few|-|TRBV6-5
CASTSTGSSGNEQFF
TGTGCCAGCACCAGTACGGGGTCGTCGGGTAATGAGCAGTTCTTC
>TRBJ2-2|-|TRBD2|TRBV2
CASSGEGQDTGELFF
TGTGCCAGCAGTGGGGAGGGCCAAGACACCGGGGAGCTGTTTTTT
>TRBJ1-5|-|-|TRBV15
CATSRRDSNQPQHF
TGTGCCACCAGCAGGAGAGATAGCAATCAGCCCCAGCATTTT
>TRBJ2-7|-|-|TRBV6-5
CASSYRPSLRGEQYF
TGTGCCAGCAGTTACCGCCCTTCCCTGCGGGGCGAGCAGTACTTC
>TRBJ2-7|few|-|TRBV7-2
CASSEATGYEQYF
TGTGCCAGCAGCGAAGCCACCGGGTACGAGCAGTACTTC
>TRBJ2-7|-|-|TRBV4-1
CASSRDFAYEQYF
TGCGCCAGCAGCAGGGACTTCGCCTACGAGCAGTACTTC
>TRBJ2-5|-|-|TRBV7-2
CASSLRAAETQYF
TGTGCCAGCAGCCTGCGGGCGGCAGAGACCCAGTACTTC
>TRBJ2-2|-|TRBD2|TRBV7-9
CASSSRLAGNTGELFF
TGTGCCAGCAGCTCCCGACTAGCGGGGAACACCGGGGAGCTGTTTTTT
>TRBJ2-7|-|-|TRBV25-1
CASRDTGGLNEQYF
TGTGCCAGCAGAGACACGGGGGGCCTGAACGAGCAGTACTTC
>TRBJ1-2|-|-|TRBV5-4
CASSQTGRELGYTF
TGTGCCAGCAGCCAAACAGGGCGGGAGCTTGGCTACACCTTC
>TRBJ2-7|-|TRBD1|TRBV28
CAVWDRSGGYEQYF
TGTGCCGTATGGGACAGGTCCGGAGGCTACGAGCAGTACTTC
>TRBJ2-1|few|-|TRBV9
CASSLKPGDSFSHEQFF
TGTGCCAGCAGCCTAAAGCCGGGGGACTCATTTTCCCATGAGCAGTTCTTC